The source of this T cell receptor beta chain is a study of blood T cell repertoires in COVID-19. Background on the study: COVID-19 samples collected from the United States, Italy and Spain covered acute and convalescent phases.

Looked up from germline, CDR1 is SSHAT and CDR2 is FNYEAQ (reference sequence). The CDR3 sequence is 13 residues long. The table came from immunoSEQ multiplex PCR; TCRdb's copy has only in-frame clones and leaves some out. This table holds over 200,000 clones, over 65% found once. This clone was counted between two and nine times. Germline is not matched at one junction end, which may reflect a read error. This sequence originates from a woman in her seventies with active or convalescent COVID-19. The V call is TRBV7-7, the J call TRBJ2-1; TRBD1 agrees at 9 bases. Sequences were obtained from peripheral blood. CDR3 DNA sequence: TGTGCTAGCAGCCGGGACAGGGACAATGAGCAGTTCTTC. As protein: CASSRDRDNEQFF.